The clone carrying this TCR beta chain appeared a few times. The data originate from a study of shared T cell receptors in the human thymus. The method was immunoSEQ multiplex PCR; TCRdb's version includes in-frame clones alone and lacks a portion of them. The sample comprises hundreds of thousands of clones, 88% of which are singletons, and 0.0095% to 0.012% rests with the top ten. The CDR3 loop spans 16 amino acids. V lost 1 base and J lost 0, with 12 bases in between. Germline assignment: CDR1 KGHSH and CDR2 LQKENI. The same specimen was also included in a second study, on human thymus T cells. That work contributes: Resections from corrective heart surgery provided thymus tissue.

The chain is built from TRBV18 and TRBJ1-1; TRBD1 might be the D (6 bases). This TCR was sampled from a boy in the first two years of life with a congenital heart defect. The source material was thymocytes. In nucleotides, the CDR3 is TGTGCCAGCTCACCACAGGGGAGGGGGATGAACACTGAAGCTTTCTTT. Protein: CASSPQGRGMNTEAFF. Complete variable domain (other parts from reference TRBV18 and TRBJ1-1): NAGVMQNPRHLVRRRGQEARLRCSPMKGHSHVYWYRQLPEEGLKFMVYLQKENIIDESGMPKERFSAEFPKEGPSILRIQQVVRGDSAAYFCASSPQGRGMNTEAFFGQGTRLTVV.